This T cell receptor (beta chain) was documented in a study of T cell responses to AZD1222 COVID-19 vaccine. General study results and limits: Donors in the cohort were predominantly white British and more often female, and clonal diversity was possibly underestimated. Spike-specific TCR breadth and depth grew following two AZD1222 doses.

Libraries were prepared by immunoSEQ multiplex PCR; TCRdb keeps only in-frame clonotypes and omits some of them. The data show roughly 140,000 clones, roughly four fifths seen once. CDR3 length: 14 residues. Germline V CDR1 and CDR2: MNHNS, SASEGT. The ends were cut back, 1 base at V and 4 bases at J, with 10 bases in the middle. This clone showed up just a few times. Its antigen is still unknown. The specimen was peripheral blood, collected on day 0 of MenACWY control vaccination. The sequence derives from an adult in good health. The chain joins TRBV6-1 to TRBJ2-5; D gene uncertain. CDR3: CASSEGTGVETQYF. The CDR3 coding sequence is TGTGCCAGCAGTGAAGGGACCGGAGTAGAGACCCAGTACTTC.